The next 17 T cell receptor beta chains were all read from a single sample in a study of pediatric ulcerative colitis. Sequenced by immunoSEQ multiplex PCR; TCRdb stores in-frame clones only, minus some. The sample yields over 35,000 clones, over 80% seen once. Sequenced sample: blood. The receptors originated from a girl between 10 and 17 years old with moderate ulcerative colitis.

A single count supports this clone. This chain joins TRBV5-4 and TRBJ2-2; the match to TRBD2 covers 13 bases. The CDR3 is 17 amino acids. CDR1 is SGHNT, CDR2 YYREEE, per germline (reference sequence). The V segment lost 4 bases and the J segment 1 base; nucleotides outside the gene matches: 4. The CDR3 is CASSPGLAGLNTGELFF. The CDR3 nucleotides read TGTGCCAGCAGCCCGGGACTAGCGGGACTGAACACCGGGGAGCTGTTTTTT.

In this sample, this clone turned up a few times. V is TRBV7-9 and J is TRBJ2-2; a possible D gene is TRBD1 (6 bases). The CDR3 has 13 residues. The germline V gene encodes CDR1 SEHNR and CDR2 FQNEAQ (reference sequence). Trimming removed 7 bases at V and 4 bases at J, with 10 bases between. The DNA for the CDR3 is TGTGCCAGCATGGACAGCCTCACCGGGGAGCTGTTTTTT. It encodes CASMDSLTGELFF.

J is TRBJ1-5 and V is TRBV28; D ambiguous. Germline-derived CDR1 and CDR2 are MDHEN and SYDVKM. The length of the CDR3 is 13 residues. Trimming left V 4 bases short and J 7 bases short, with 11 bases between. The CDR3: CASSSFKYQPQHF. The CDR3 nucleotides are TGTGCCAGCAGTTCCTTTAAATACCAGCCCCAGCATTTT.

V gene TRBV19 combines with J gene TRBJ1-1, with D hard to call. The CDR3 sequence is 13 residues long. Germline V gene lookup returns CDR1 LNHDA and CDR2 SQIVND (reference sequence). Trimming removed 2 bases at V and 1 base at J, with 5 bases between. DNA of the CDR3: TGTGCCAGTAGTATAATGGGGAACACTGAAGCTTTCTTT. This sequence encodes CASSIMGNTEAFF.

The CDR3 sequence: CASSLTGRGYYNEQFF. CDR3 coding DNA: TGCGCCAGCAGCTTAACAGGGCGTGGGTACTACAATGAGCAGTTCTTC. The genes are TRBV5-1 and TRBJ2-1, with D possibly being TRBD1 (6 bases). CDR1 SGHRS and CDR2 YFSETQ come from the germline V gene. With 2 bases removed from V and 3 bases from J, the gap between germline ends came to 15 bases. The CDR3 runs 16 residues.

This chain uses TRBV2 with TRBJ2-4; TRBD2 is a possible D gene (5 bases). This CDR3 is 11 amino acids long. Trimming pared 8 bases from V and 9 bases from J, leaving 11 bases between. Germline CDR1 reads SNHLY; CDR2 reads FYNNEI. The CDR3 DNA sequence: TGTGCCAGCGCGGGCCTTGGCATTCAGTACTTC. Translated, it gives CASAGLGIQYF.

The chain carries TRBV5-4 and TRBJ2-3, with 14 bases that match TRBD2. This CDR3 contains 14 residues. V was clipped by 4 bases and J by 7 bases; unmatched bases: 2. Germline-derived CDR1 and CDR2 are SGHNT and YYREEE (reference sequence). The CDR3 DNA reads as TGTGCCAGCAGCCGACTAGCGGGGGGGAATACGCAGTATTTT. This encodes CASSRLAGGNTQYF. The complete variable domain, with remaining parts taken from reference TRBV5-4 and TRBJ2-3, reads ETGVTQSPTHLIKTRGQQVTLRCSSQSGHNTVSWYQQALGQGPQFIFQYYREEENGRGNFPPRFSGLQFPNYSSELNVNALELDDSALYLCASSRLAGGNTQYFGPGTRLTVL.

The CDR3 DNA follows: TGTGCCAGCAGCCTAGCGGCTAGCACAGATACGCAGTATTTT. It translates to CASSLAASTDTQYF. The V call is TRBV11-3, the J call TRBJ2-3; 7 nucleotides align to TRBD2. The length of the CDR3 is 14 residues. Germline values: CDR1 SGHNT, CDR2 YENEEA. J was trimmed by 0 bases and V by 5 bases; bases with no gene match: 2.

The chain is built from TRBV11-2 and TRBJ1-4; D not resolved. The CDR3 runs to 16 residues. With 5 bases removed from V and 0 bases from J, the gap between germline ends came to 13 bases. Germline lookup yields CDR1 SGHAT and CDR2 FQNNGV. The CDR3 spells CASSARSPATNEKLFF. In nucleotides, the CDR3 is TGTGCCAGCAGCGCGAGGAGCCCTGCAACTAATGAAAAACTGTTTTTT.

DNA for the CDR3: TGTGCCAGCAGCTTGGGACACAGGTGGGAAAAACTGTTTTTT. Encoded protein: CASSLGHRWEKLFF. The gene calls are TRBV7-2 and TRBJ1-4; TRBD1 might be the D (6 bases). Germline-derived CDR1 and CDR2 are SGHTA and FQGNSA. Trimming left V 3 bases short and J 8 bases short, with 13 bases between. The CDR3 is made up of 14 amino acids.

This chain uses TRBV6-1 with TRBJ1-4, with TRBD1 identical over 8 bases. The V gene end was trimmed by 1 base and the J gene end by 7 bases; junction bases not matched to a gene: 2. The CDR3 covers 14 residues. CDR1 and CDR2 from the germline V gene are MNHNS and SASEGT. CDR3 in DNA: TGTGCCAGCAGTGAAGGGACAGGGTTTGAAAAACTGTTTTTT. This gives the protein CASSEGTGFEKLFF.

This chain links TRBV5-4 with TRBJ2-3, with D tentatively TRBD2 (5 bases). The ends were cut back, 4 bases at V and 3 bases at J, with 12 bases in the middle. This CDR3 has 14 amino acids. Germline V gene data show CDR1 as SGHNT and CDR2 as YYREEE (reference sequence). The CDR3 protein is CASSPTRATDTQYF. The CDR3 nucleotides read TGTGCCAGCAGCCCCACGCGGGCGACAGATACGCAGTATTTT.

Sample share makes this clone large. The chain carries TRBV7-7 and TRBJ2-7, with TRBD1 matching 8 bases. J lost 0 bases, V lost 3 bases, and 4 bases had no gene match. Per the germline V gene, CDR1 is SSHAT and CDR2 is FNYEAQ (reference sequence). This CDR3 contains 15 residues. This CDR3 reads CASSFGQGTSYEQYF. As DNA, the CDR3 is TGTGCCAGCAGCTTCGGACAGGGCACCTCCTACGAGCAGTACTTC.

The chain recombines TRBV29-1 with TRBJ2-7; 8 nucleotides agree with TRBD2. This CDR3 contains 19 residues. V shed 6 bases and J 2 bases; nucleotides not matched to a gene: 24. Germline V CDR1 and CDR2: SQVTM, ANQGSEA. CDR3 in DNA: TGCAGCGTCACGGGCCGGGCAGGGGTCTCCAGCGGGAGTCCCTACGAGCAGTACTTC. It translates to CSVTGRAGVSSGSPYEQYF.

The rearrangement joins TRBV6-5 to TRBJ2-3; the D gene could be TRBD1 or TRBD2 (6 bases each). Per the germline V gene, CDR1 is MNHEY and CDR2 is SVGAGI. This CDR3 is built from 16 residues. V dropped 2 bases and J dropped 4 bases, with 16 bases sitting between them. Here the CDR3 DNA reads TGTGCCAGCAGTTACCAGGCGGGACACGGGCCAGATACGCAGTATTTT. Protein: CASSYQAGHGPDTQYF.

The chain is built from TRBV6-5 and TRBJ1-2; 9 nucleotides agree with TRBD1. The CDR3 loop spans 12 amino acids. Germline lookup yields CDR1 MNHEY and CDR2 SVGAGI. Trimming cost V 6 bases and J 8 bases; bases outside gene matches: 4. The CDR3 nucleotides are TGTGCCAGCAGACCCGGACAGGGGGGCTACACCTTC. Translated: CASRPGQGGYTF.

The chain uses TRBV6-5 and TRBJ1-1; D gene uncertain. The CDR3 totals 13 residues. V shed 2 bases and J shed 4 bases, with 8 bases lying between them. Germline assignment: CDR1 MNHEY and CDR2 SVGAGI. The CDR3 DNA reads as TGTGCCAGCAGTTACGGTAGGGCCACTGAAGCTTTCTTT. Amino acids: CASSYGRATEAFF.